The entry below gives a single TCR beta chain sequence along with its context. What it binds is unknown. It was with 60 Vbeta and 13 Jbeta primers that the PCR ran. TCRdb keeps only in-frame clones here, not all; method: immunoSEQ multiplex PCR. The table includes about 100,000 clones, approximately 80% detected once. CDR3 length equals 16 residues. Trimming took off 0 bases at V and 6 bases at J, with 15 bases between the two ends. Germline CDR1 reads MNHEY; CDR2 reads SVGAGI. These data are taken from a study of cytomegalovirus exposure and HLA in healthy donors. Overall study results and limits: CMV antigen specificity was confirmed in vitro for a few CMV-associated chains. Judged likely to be a sequencing artifact was a cluster of highly shared sequence variants. A later analysis linked a missense DCLRE1C variant to TCR beta V- and J-gene trimming. Among TCR beta chains, those listed as cytomegalovirus-associated numbered some 160.

The sequence derives from a male donor in good health and CMV-seropositive. The sequenced sample was PBMCs. The gene calls are TRBV6-5 and TRBJ1-5; maybe TRBD1 (6 bases). CDR3 residues: CASSYSAGGGGQPQHF. Here the CDR3 DNA reads TGTGCCAGCAGTTACTCGGCGGGGGGCGGAGGTCAGCCCCAGCATTTT.